This T cell receptor (beta chain) comes out of a study of identical twins. TCRdb called the 5' RACE reads again in MiXCR, with one record for every CDR3 protein. The profile shows roughly 1,500,000 distinct CDR3 sequences, about 32% of them singletons. The CDR3 runs to 16 residues. V lost 4 bases, J lost 2 bases, and 15 bases lay in between. CDR1 is MGHDK and CDR2 is SYGVNS in the germline V gene. The origin of this receptor is a newborn girl in good health. Sequencing was performed on cord blood. This chain connects TRBV25-1 to TRBJ2-1, with D possibly being TRBD2 (6 bases). The CDR3, as DNA: TGTGCCAGCAGTGTTCCAGCGGGCGGGGCCTACAATGAGCAGTTCTTC. Amino acids: CASSVPAGGAYNEQFF.